Listed here are 12 T cell receptor beta chains from one sample, sequenced in a study of cytomegalovirus exposure and HLA in healthy donors. Amplification used 60 Vbeta primers and 13 Jbeta primers. The repertoire was sequenced with immunoSEQ multiplex PCR; TCRdb's copy has only in-frame clones and lacks some. This table holds approximately 210,000 clones, nearly 80% found once. The sequenced material came from PBMCs. Receptors originate from a male donor in good health and CMV-seronegative.

The chain uses TRBV7-9 and TRBJ1-2; no reliable D call. This CDR3 has 12 amino acids. CDR1 is SEHNR and CDR2 is FQNEAQ in the germline V gene (reference sequence). Trimming took 8 bases from V and 2 from J, leaving 9 bases between them. The CDR3 loop is CASSVSNYGYTF. CDR3 DNA: TGTGCCAGCTCCGTGTCCAACTATGGCTACACCTTC.

This chain joins TRBV14 and TRBJ2-7; maybe TRBD2 (5 bases). Germline CDR1 SGHDN, CDR2 FVKESK. Between the trimmed V and J ends, which lost 0 bases and 3 bases, there was a span of 12 bases. This CDR3 has 15 residues. The chain's CDR3 is CASSQDVTMRYEQYF. CDR3 DNA: TGTGCCAGCAGCCAAGACGTGACTATGCGCTACGAGCAGTACTTC.

The chain combines TRBV19 with TRBJ2-1, with a possible D match to TRBD2 (5 bases). CDR1 is LNHDA and CDR2 is SQIVND in the germline V gene (reference sequence). This CDR3 region has 12 residues. V lost 5 bases, J lost 8 bases, and 10 bases lay in between. CDR3 in amino acids: CASSLAADEQFF. CDR3 coding DNA: TGTGCCAGTAGTCTGGCAGCGGATGAGCAGTTCTTC.

V gene TRBV27 combines with J gene TRBJ1-1; D perhaps matches TRBD1 (5 bases). Germline-derived CDR1 and CDR2 are MNHEY and SMNVEV (reference sequence). CDR3 size: 15 residues. V was shortened by 1 base and J by 1 base, with 10 bases between the two germline ends. The CDR3 region has the DNA TGTGCCAGCAGTTTATGGGCCGGACAGAACACTGAAGCTTTCTTT. Protein sequence: CASSLWAGQNTEAFF.

The chain joins TRBV5-6 to TRBJ1-5; 7 nucleotides line up with TRBD1. The length of the CDR3 is 14 residues. Trimming took 4 bases from V and 6 from J; bases not matched to a gene: 7. Germline assignment: CDR1 SGHDT and CDR2 YYEEEE. The CDR3 reads CASSPRTGGQPQHF. The CDR3 DNA is TGTGCCAGCAGCCCGAGGACAGGAGGTCAGCCCCAGCATTTT. The whole variable domain, remainder taken from reference TRBV5-6 and TRBJ1-5, is DAGVTQSPTHLIKTRGQQVTLRCSPKSGHDTVSWYQQALGQGPQFIFQYYEEEERQRGNFPDRFSGHQFPNYSSELNVNALLLGDSALYLCASSPRTGGQPQHFGDGTRLSIL.

The chain uses TRBV27 and TRBJ2-3; 8 bases line up with TRBD1. V lost 10 bases to trimming and J lost 5 bases; unmatched junction nucleotides: 14. Germline CDR1 reads MNHEY; CDR2 reads SMNVEV (reference sequence). The CDR3 runs 15 residues. The DNA for the CDR3 is TGTGCCATCCGACGACTAGACAGGGGTGGAGATACGCAGTATTTT. Protein: CAIRRLDRGGDTQYF.

The chain links TRBV4-2 to TRBJ2-1; 7 positions match TRBD2. Trimming removed 3 bases from V and 3 bases from J; junction bases left unmatched: 2. This CDR3 is built from 14 residues. Germline V gene sequence: CDR1 LGHNA, CDR2 YNFKEQ. CDR3 sequence reads: CASSQASGYNEQFF. In DNA, the CDR3 is TGTGCCAGCAGCCAGGCTAGCGGCTACAATGAGCAGTTCTTC.

The chain couples TRBV11-2 to TRBJ1-1; a possible D gene is TRBD1 (6 bases). The CDR3 extends over 14 amino acids. Trimming cost V 5 bases and J 4 bases, with 14 bases left between them. Germline lookup yields CDR1 SGHAT and CDR2 FQNNGV. Here the CDR3 DNA reads TGTGCCAGCAGCACAAATCGCAGGGGCACTGAAGCTTTCTTT. This gives the protein CASSTNRRGTEAFF. Full variable domain (remainder filled in from reference TRBV11-2 and TRBJ1-1): EAGVAQSPRYKIIEKRQSVAFWCNPISGHATLYWYQQILGQGPKLLIQFQNNGVVDDSQLPKDRFSAERLKGVDSTLKIQPAKLEDSAVYLCASSTNRRGTEAFFGQGTRLTVV.

A single count supports this clone. The rearrangement joins TRBV5-1 to TRBJ1-6, with D possibly matching TRBD1 (6 bases). The CDR3 is 18 residues long. V gave up 4 bases and J gave up 3 bases, with 20 bases separating them. Germline CDR1 SGHRS, CDR2 YFSETQ. The CDR3 region has the DNA TGCGCCAGCAGCCCTTGGACAGCCCAAGGAGTCTATAATTCACCCCTCCACTTT. Its protein is CASSPWTAQGVYNSPLHF.

A few counts support this clone. This chain links TRBV5-1 with TRBJ1-1; 7 bases line up with TRBD1. From germline, CDR1 is SGHRS and CDR2 YFSETQ. Germline trimming cut 3 bases from V and 2 bases from J; bases unmatched to any gene: 4. The CDR3 loop spans 14 amino acids. The CDR3 sequence: CASSWGQTNTEAFF. The CDR3 nucleotides are TGCGCCAGCAGCTGGGGACAGACTAACACTGAAGCTTTCTTT. Drawing the rest from reference TRBV5-1 and TRBJ1-1, the complete variable domain is KAGVTQTPRYLIKTRGQQVTLSCSPISGHRSVSWYQQTPGQGLQFLFEYFSETQRNKGNFPGRFSGRQFSNSRSEMNVSTLELGDSALYLCASSWGQTNTEAFFGQGTRLTVV.

This chain connects TRBV6-1 to TRBJ2-5, with 11 bases that match TRBD1. The J call may not be correct, given that the DNA end is closer to TRBJ2-7. Germline lookup yields CDR1 MNHNS and CDR2 SASEGT. The CDR3 extends over 14 amino acids. CDR3 in amino acids: CACHRTGGPYEQYF. As DNA, the CDR3 is TGTGCCTGCCATCGGACAGGGGGCCCCTACGAGCAGTACTTC.

This sequence joins TRBV11-2 and TRBJ2-7; 10 bases agree with TRBD1. The CDR3 is 17 residues long. The V gene's germline CDR1 is SGHAT and CDR2 FQNNGV. The junction had 15 bases not matched to a gene; V was cut back by 5 bases and J by 5 bases. CDR3 DNA: TGTGCCAGCAGCCCCCGTCGATCGGGACAGGGGTTCCACGAGCAGTACTTC. It is translated as CASSPRRSGQGFHEQYF.